This TCR beta chain stems from a study of beta chain features in type 1 diabetes. CD4+ naive, central memory, regulatory and stem cell-like memory cells were sorted via CD45RO/CCR7/CD25/CD127/CD95/CD27. Sorting gave populations that all exceeded 98% purity. The germline V gene has CDR1 SEHNR and CDR2 FQNEAQ (reference sequence). V shed 3 bases, J shed 6 bases, and the junction held 6 bases outside the gene matches. The CDR3 is 14 amino acids. Study-wide results and caveats: Type 1 diabetes patients had moderately but significantly shorter TCRB CDR3s in all four CD4+ subsets.

Expressed TCRB transcripts were sequenced after all isolated RNA was converted to cDNA. This table comes from immunoSEQ multiplex PCR, and its TCRdb copy is limited to in-frame clones, with some not included. The repertoire has 60,000 to 75,000 clones, roughly 50% of them found once; the top ten carry 0.55% to 0.8%. With regard to this clone: Antigen: not known.

Source material: central memory CD4+ T cells from blood. The chain joins TRBV7-9 to TRBJ2-7; 9 bases line up with TRBD1. This receptor was obtained from a man aged 25-45 years with type 1 diabetes. CDR3 in amino acids: CASSFGTGYSEQYF. The CDR3 bases are TGTGCCAGCAGCTTCGGGACAGGGTACAGCGAGCAGTACTTC.